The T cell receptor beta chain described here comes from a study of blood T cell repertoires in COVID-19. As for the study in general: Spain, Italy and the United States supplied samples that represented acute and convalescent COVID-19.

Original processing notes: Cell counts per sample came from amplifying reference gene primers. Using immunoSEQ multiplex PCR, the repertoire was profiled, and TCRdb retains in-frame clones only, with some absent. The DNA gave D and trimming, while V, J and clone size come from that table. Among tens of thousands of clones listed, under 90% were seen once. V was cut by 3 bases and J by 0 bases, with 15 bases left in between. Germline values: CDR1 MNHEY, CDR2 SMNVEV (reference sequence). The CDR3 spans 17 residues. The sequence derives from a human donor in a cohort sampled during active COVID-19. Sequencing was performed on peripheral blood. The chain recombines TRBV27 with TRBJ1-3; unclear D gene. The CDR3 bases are TGTGCCAGCAGTTTGAATATGTTAGGCGGCTCTGGAAACACCATATATTTT. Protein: CASSLNMLGGSGNTIYF.